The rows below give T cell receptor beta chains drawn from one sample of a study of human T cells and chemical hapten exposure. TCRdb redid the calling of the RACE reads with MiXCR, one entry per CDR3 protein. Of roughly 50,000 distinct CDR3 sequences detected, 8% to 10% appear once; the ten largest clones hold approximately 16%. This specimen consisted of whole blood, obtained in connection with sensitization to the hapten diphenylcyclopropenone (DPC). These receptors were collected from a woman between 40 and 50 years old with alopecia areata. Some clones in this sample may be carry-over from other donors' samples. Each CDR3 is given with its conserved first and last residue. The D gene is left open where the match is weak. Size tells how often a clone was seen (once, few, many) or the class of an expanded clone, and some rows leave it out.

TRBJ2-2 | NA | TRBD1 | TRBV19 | CASKNRGDTGELFF | TGTGCCAGTAAAAACAGGGGGGACACCGGGGAGCTGTTTTTT
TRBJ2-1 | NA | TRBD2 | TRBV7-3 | CASSKPSGGVDEQFF | TGTGCCAGCAGCAAACCCAGCGGGGGAGTAGATGAGCAGTTCTTC
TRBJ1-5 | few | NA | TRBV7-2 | CASSTRHNQPQHF | TGTGCCAGCAGCACGCGCCATAATCAGCCCCAGCATTTT
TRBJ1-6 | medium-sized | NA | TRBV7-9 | CASSENPNSPLHF | TGTGCCAGCAGCGAGAACCCAAATTCACCCCTCCACTTT
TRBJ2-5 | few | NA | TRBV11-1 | CASSPLGQTQYF | TGTGCCAGCAGCCCCCTAGGACAGACCCAGTACTTC
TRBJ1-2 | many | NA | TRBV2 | CASSVWSEAGSKGTYGYTF | TGTGCCAGCAGTGTTTGGAGTGAAGCAGGGAGTAAGGGTACCTATGGCTACACCTTC
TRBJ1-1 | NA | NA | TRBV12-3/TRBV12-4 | CASRGGQGRDTEAFF | TGTGCCAGCAGAGGAGGGCAGGGGAGGGACACTGAAGCTTTCTTT
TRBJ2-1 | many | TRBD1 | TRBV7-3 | CASSLTRTGVYNEQFF | TGTGCCAGCAGCTTAACGCGGACAGGGGTTTACAATGAGCAGTTCTTC
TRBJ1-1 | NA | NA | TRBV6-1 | CASSGPLGGSEAFF | TGTGCCAGCAGTGGCCCTCTTGGGGGGTCTGAAGCTTTCTTT
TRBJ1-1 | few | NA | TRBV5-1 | CASSPPDRPINTEAFF | TGCGCCAGCAGCCCTCCGGACCGTCCCATTAACACTGAAGCTTTCTTT
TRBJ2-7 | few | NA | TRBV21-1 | CATPRGRRKEQYF | TGTGCCACCCCCCGCGGTCGCAGAAAGGAGCAGTACTTC
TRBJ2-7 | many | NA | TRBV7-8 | CASSLAPPYEQYF | TGTGCCAGCAGCTTAGCTCCCCCCTACGAGCAGTACTTC
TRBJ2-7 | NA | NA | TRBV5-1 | CASSLEGSTGAYEQYF | TGCGCCAGCAGCTTGGAGGGGTCAACTGGAGCTTACGAGCAGTACTTC
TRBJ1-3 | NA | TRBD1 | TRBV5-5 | CASSLRAGQAAAGNTIYF | TGTGCCAGCAGCCTACGTGCCGGACAGGCCGCGGCTGGAAACACCATATATTTT